This TCR beta chain was sequenced for a study of control samples from healthy donors and cancer patients. Generated by immunoSEQ multiplex PCR, the TCRdb table keeps only in-frame clones and is missing some. The data hold 70,000 to 95,000 clones, with 93% observed a single time. The source of this sequence is a woman in her forties with lung cancer. Sequenced input: PBMCs.

In DNA, the CDR3 is TGCGCCAGCAGCATAGGGACGGCTAATCAGCCCCAGCATTTT. Protein: CASSIGTANQPQHF. The chain couples TRBV5-1 to TRBJ1-5, with a weak D call TRBD1 (5 bases). V shed 4 bases and J shed 4 bases, with 12 bases lying between them. This CDR3 is built from 14 residues. Germline V CDR1 and CDR2: SGHRS, YFSETQ.